This passage covers 5 T cell receptor beta chains from one sample sequenced in a study of T-cell reconstitution after alpha-beta-depleted transplantation in children. Library preparation (for TCRbeta) was performed with unique molecular identifiers. TCRdb redid the calling of the PCR reads with MiXCR, one entry per CDR3 protein. The sample includes some 220,000 distinct CDR3 sequences, around 10% of them seen just once. Sequencing was performed on PBMCs from the stem cell graft donor, taken from the stem cell graft. All receptors derive from a human donor who donated a stem cell graft to a child with acute lymphoblastic leukemia.

The genes are TRBV12-3 or TRBV12-4 and TRBJ2-2; 9 positions agree with TRBD1. The junction had 12 bases not matched to a gene; V was cut back by 8 bases and J by 8 bases. This CDR3 spans 15 amino acids. The CDR3 sequence is CASRPGQGLEGELFF. The CDR3 coding sequence is TGTGCCAGCCGTCCGGGACAGGGACTTGAAGGGGAGCTGTTTTTT.

The sample holds many counts of this clonotype. The J gene is TRBJ2-1, the V gene TRBV29-1; tentative D call: TRBD2 (5 bases). The V and J ends lost 6 bases and 0 bases respectively, with 12 bases between them. The CDR3 is 14 amino acids. Germline CDR1 SQVTM, CDR2 ANQGSEA. Here the CDR3 reads CSVARGSSYNEQFF. DNA for the CDR3: TGCAGCGTGGCCCGGGGAAGCTCCTACAATGAGCAGTTCTTC.

The chain uses TRBV2 and TRBJ2-2; 7 nucleotides match TRBD1. Trimming removed 1 base from V and 4 bases from J; junction bases left unmatched: 9. This CDR3 is built from 17 residues. Germline loops: CDR1 SNHLY, CDR2 FYNNEI. Here the CDR3 reads CASSEVTGLSGTGELFF. The CDR3 DNA is TGTGCCAGCAGTGAAGTGACAGGGCTATCGGGCACCGGGGAGCTGTTTTTT.

The chain employs TRBV5-1 and TRBJ1-1, with a tentative D call TRBD1 (6 bases). Per the germline V gene, CDR1 is SGHRS and CDR2 is YFSETQ. V was clipped by 0 bases and J by 0 bases, with 12 bases between them. The CDR3 has 16 amino acids. CDR3 in DNA: TGCGCCAGCAGCTTGGAGGGCAGGGGAGTGAACACTGAAGCTTTCTTT. This encodes CASSLEGRGVNTEAFF.

This clonotype was detected only a few times. The chain links TRBV5-8 to TRBJ2-7, with TRBD1 matching 11 bases. Losses at the gene ends were 4 bases for V and 6 bases for J; bases not matched to a gene: 9. The CDR3 has 15 residues. CDR1 SGHTS and CDR2 YDEGEE come from the germline V gene. The CDR3 spells CASSLRTGGFSEQYF. The CDR3, as DNA: TGTGCCAGCAGCCTTAGGACAGGGGGCTTCTCCGAGCAGTACTTC.